The clone carrying this T cell receptor beta chain was counted ten times or more. Antigen specificity is unknown. As the library was built, unique molecular identifiers were attached to individual cDNA molecules. TCRdb itself ran the RACE reads through MiXCR, one entry per CDR3 protein. The sample holds tens of thousands of distinct CDR3 sequences, 10% seen once. Germline CDR1 reads MNHEY; CDR2 reads SMNVEV (reference sequence). The CDR3 loop spans 12 amino acids. The germline V and J ends were trimmed by 4 bases and 5 bases, with 9 bases remaining between them. The source of the sample is a study of human T cells and chemical hapten exposure. Study in general: While the approximately 22-week study was under way, patients received diphenylcyclopropenone on the scalp every week. Study observations and caveats: Donors were affected by alopecia, so their immune reaction might vary from that of healthy individuals.

The time point here: patch test 1, 2 weeks after DPC sensitization. The sample's treatment: therapeutic diphenylcyclopropenone sensitization with weekly scalp DPC. Unfractionated whole blood served as the source for total RNA extraction. Sequencing used whole blood, obtained in connection with sensitization to the hapten diphenylcyclopropenone (DPC). This receptor was obtained from a woman in her 50s with alopecia areata. Some clones in this sample may be carry-over from other donors' samples. The V and J genes are TRBV27 and TRBJ2-7; no firm D call. CDR3 loop: CASSSTSNEQYF. DNA for the CDR3: TGTGCCAGCAGTTCCACCTCTAACGAGCAGTACTTC.